Presented here are 20 T cell receptor beta chains from one specimen sequenced in a study of STAT5B mutations in CD4+ large granular lymphocyte leukemia. Repertoires were generated with immunoSEQ multiplex PCR, while TCRdb's copy carries only in-frame clones and drops some. The profile shows 37,000 or so clones, roughly 84% of them singletons. The specimen sequenced was CD4+ T cells from blood buffy coats. The receptors stem from a human donor in good health.

This clone has just one count. This chain connects TRBV5-6 to TRBJ1-1; TRBD1 might be the D (5 bases). This CDR3 has 12 amino acids. Trimming took off 1 base at V and 7 bases at J, with 8 bases between the two ends. Germline assignment: CDR1 SGHDT and CDR2 YYEEEE. The CDR3 nucleotides read TGTGCCAGCAGCTTGTGGCAGGGTGAAGCTTTCTTT. Protein: CASSLWQGEAFF.

The gene calls are TRBV27 and TRBJ2-1; weak D call: TRBD1 (5 bases). The V end lost 5 bases, the J end lost 4 bases, and 15 bases lay between the germline ends. CDR3 length: 15 amino acids. CDR1 MNHEY and CDR2 SMNVEV come from the germline V gene (reference sequence). CDR3 region: CASSPTTERYNEQFF. The CDR3 DNA is TGTGCCAGCAGTCCGACGACAGAGAGATACAATGAGCAGTTCTTC.

This clone was seen a single time. J is TRBJ2-7 and V is TRBV30, with 9 bases aligning to TRBD2. V gave up 1 base and J gave up 2 bases; unmatched junction bases: 6. The CDR3 totals 15 residues. The germline CDR1 and CDR2 sequences are GTSNPN and SVGIG (reference sequence). The CDR3 DNA follows: TGTGCCTGGAGTGGTATATCTAGCGGGACCTACGAGCAGTACTTC. Its protein product is CAWSGISSGTYEQYF.

This chain links TRBV7-8 with TRBJ2-7, with 9 positions matching TRBD2. This CDR3 spans 14 amino acids. J gave up 4 bases and V 2 bases, and 3 bases lay outside the gene matches. From germline, CDR1 is SGHVS and CDR2 FQNEAQ. The DNA for the CDR3 is TGTGCCAGCAGCTTACCTAGCGGGGCTTACGAGCAGTACTTC. Amino acids: CASSLPSGAYEQYF.

Only a few counts were recorded for this clone. This chain uses TRBV6-6 with TRBJ2-1, with D unresolved. V dropped 6 bases and J dropped 0 bases, with 6 bases sitting between them. This CDR3 spans 13 amino acids. Germline CDR1 MNHNY, CDR2 SVGAGI (reference sequence). The CDR3 protein is CASRKSSYNEQFF. CDR3 nucleotides: TGTGCCAGCAGGAAGAGCTCCTACAATGAGCAGTTCTTC.

This rearrangement joins TRBV14 to TRBJ2-2; D possibly corresponds to TRBD1 (8 bases). The CDR3 has 17 residues. V lost 4 bases and J 6 bases, leaving 21 bases between the germline ends. Germline CDR1 and CDR2: SGHDN and FVKESK. CDR3 nucleotides: TGTGCCAGCAGCCCCGCGGGGGCAGGGGGCTTTTCCGGGGAGCTGTTTTTT. This sequence encodes CASSPAGAGGFSGELFF.

The chain employs TRBV7-9 and TRBJ1-3; 9 positions match TRBD1. CDR1 SEHNR and CDR2 FQNEAQ come from the germline V gene (reference sequence). This CDR3 spans 16 amino acids. Germline trimming cut 6 bases from V and 2 bases from J; bases unmatched to any gene: 8. DNA of the CDR3: TGTGCCAGCAGTGTTGCCGGGACAGGGACTGGAAACACCATATATTTT. This encodes CASSVAGTGTGNTIYF.

The chain uses TRBV6-1 and TRBJ1-3; 9 nucleotides agree with TRBD1. CDR3 length: 13 amino acids. Germline V gene lookup returns CDR1 MNHNS and CDR2 SASEGT. V shed 11 bases and J 3 bases; nucleotides not matched to a gene: 5. The CDR3 spells CAGQGLFGNTIYF. For the CDR3, the DNA is TGTGCCGGACAGGGGCTGTTTGGAAACACCATATATTTT.

This sequence joins TRBV5-4 and TRBJ1-2; no clear D. The V gene lost 4 bases and the J gene lost 2 bases, with 3 bases spanning the gap. CDR3 length: 11 amino acids. The germline V gene has CDR1 SGHNT and CDR2 YYREEE (reference sequence). CDR3 sequence (DNA): TGTGCCAGCAGCGCCAACTATGGCTACACCTTC. Translating it yields CASSANYGYTF.

The chain is built from TRBV30 and TRBJ1-5; D might be TRBD1 (6 bases). V lost 2 bases, J lost 7 bases, and 12 bases lay in between. This CDR3 comprises 13 residues. The germline CDR1 and CDR2 sequences are GTSNPN and SVGIG (reference sequence). The CDR3 protein is CAWSTGLDQPQHF. In nucleotides, the CDR3 is TGTGCCTGGAGTACAGGGTTGGACCAGCCCCAGCATTTT.

This chain connects TRBV11-2 to TRBJ1-1; 10 bases agree with TRBD1. The germline V gene encodes CDR1 SGHAT and CDR2 FQNNGV. V shed 5 bases and J 1 base; nucleotides not matched to a gene: 10. The CDR3 has 17 amino acids. CDR3 nucleotide sequence: TGTGCCAGCAGCCAACCCCCGGGGACAGGGGAGAACACTGAAGCTTTCTTT. It encodes CASSQPPGTGENTEAFF. The complete variable domain, with remaining parts taken from reference TRBV11-2 and TRBJ1-1, reads EAGVAQSPRYKIIEKRQSVAFWCNPISGHATLYWYQQILGQGPKLLIQFQNNGVVDDSQLPKDRFSAERLKGVDSTLKIQPAKLEDSAVYLCASSQPPGTGENTEAFFGQGTRLTVV.

V and J are TRBV6-5 and TRBJ2-5; D may be TRBD1 or TRBD2 (5 bases each). The germline V gene encodes CDR1 MNHEY and CDR2 SVGAGI. The length of the CDR3 is 15 residues. V was clipped by 2 bases and J by 1 base, with 11 bases between them. Here the CDR3 reads CASSYRRGSQETQYF. CDR3 DNA sequence: TGTGCCAGCAGTTACCGTCGGGGCAGCCAAGAGACCCAGTACTTC.

The chain employs TRBV5-6 and TRBJ1-2; D might be TRBD1 (5 bases). V was clipped by 4 bases and J by 3 bases, with 13 bases between them. The CDR3 contains 14 residues. Looked up from germline, CDR1 is SGHDT and CDR2 is YYEEEE. The CDR3 loop is CASSGDLGDYGYTF. In DNA, the CDR3 is TGTGCCAGCAGCGGGGACCTGGGGGACTATGGCTACACCTTC. The variable domain in full, completed from reference TRBV5-6 and TRBJ1-2, reads DAGVTQSPTHLIKTRGQQVTLRCSPKSGHDTVSWYQQALGQGPQFIFQYYEEEERQRGNFPDRFSGHQFPNYSSELNVNALLLGDSALYLCASSGDLGDYGYTFGSGTRLTVV.

The V gene is TRBV9, the J gene TRBJ1-2, with 8 positions matching TRBD1. Germline CDR1 SGDLS, CDR2 YYNGEE. The V and J ends lost 4 bases and 7 bases, in that order; junction bases with no gene match: 9. The CDR3 runs 14 residues. As DNA, the CDR3 is TGTGCCAGCAGCCTCCGAACCGGGACAGGTGGCTACACCTTC. Residues: CASSLRTGTGGYTF.

J is TRBJ2-3 and V is TRBV27; D possibly corresponds to TRBD1 (6 bases). The CDR3 extends over 18 amino acids. Per the germline V gene, CDR1 is MNHEY and CDR2 is SMNVEV (reference sequence). V was cut by 6 bases and J by 6 bases, with 28 bases left in between. The CDR3, as DNA: TGTGCCAGCAGGAAGACAGGCGCGGAACCCAGGCTTGGGGATACGCAGTATTTT. Translation: CASRKTGAEPRLGDTQYF.

This clone was seen only once. CDR3 in amino acids: CASSRNPGQAIYTEAFF. In DNA, the CDR3 is TGTGCCAGCAGTCGAAATCCGGGACAGGCCATCTACACTGAAGCTTTCTTT. The rearrangement joins TRBV27 to TRBJ1-1; TRBD1 aligns across 8 bases. V was pared by 5 bases and J by 3 bases, with 14 bases of the junction left unmatched. The CDR3 contains 17 residues. The germline gives CDR1 MNHEY, CDR2 SMNVEV (reference sequence).

CDR3 sequence reads: CSVCWGNTDTQYF. The CDR3 coding sequence is TGCAGCGTTTGTTGGGGGAACACAGATACGCAGTATTTT. The chain couples TRBV29-1 to TRBJ2-3; D possibly uses TRBD1 or TRBD2 (5 bases each). Germline CDR1 reads SQVTM; CDR2 reads ANQGSEA. This CDR3 has 13 residues. Trimming cost V 5 bases and J 2 bases, with 11 bases left between them.

The V and J genes are TRBV18 and TRBJ1-1; D remains unclear. Germline CDR1 reads KGHSH; CDR2 reads LQKENI. This CDR3 contains 12 residues. V lost 6 bases and J lost 7, with 12 bases in between. CDR3: CASSSPQNEAFF. CDR3 DNA: TGTGCCAGCTCTTCCCCTCAGAATGAAGCTTTCTTT.

The rearrangement links TRBV7-8 to TRBJ1-1; 8 nucleotides line up with TRBD1. Germline CDR1 SGHVS, CDR2 FQNEAQ. The V gene end was trimmed by 6 bases and the J gene end by 4 bases; junction bases not matched to a gene: 10. This CDR3 contains 15 residues. DNA of the CDR3: TGTGCCAGCAGACGTACGACAGGGGAAGGCACTGAAGCTTTCTTT. Translated, it gives CASRRTTGEGTEAFF.

The chain combines TRBV27 with TRBJ2-6; the D is unclear. Germline assignment: CDR1 MNHEY and CDR2 SMNVEV (reference sequence). Trimming took off 3 bases at V and 4 bases at J, with 10 bases between the two ends. CDR3 length: 15 residues. As DNA, the CDR3 is TGTGCCAGCAGTTTGTGGGCCTGGGGGGCCAACGTCCTGACTTTC. Translated, it gives CASSLWAWGANVLTF.